Here is one T cell receptor beta chain with its context. The data were obtained in a study of control samples from healthy donors and cancer patients. TCRdb's table, derived via immunoSEQ multiplex PCR, lists solely in-frame clones and lacks some. The sample yields roughly 100,000 clones, about nine tenths seen once. The sequence was obtained from a woman aged 25-40 years in good health. The sequencing sample was made of blood.

This chain's CDR3 is CAIMYSPLSYEQYF. The CDR3 DNA reads as TGTGCCATTATGTATAGCCCCCTCTCCTACGAGCAGTACTTC. The V call is TRBV27, the J call TRBJ2-7, with no clear D. Germline-derived CDR1 and CDR2 are MNHEY and SMNVEV (reference sequence). The CDR3 totals 14 residues. Trimming took 10 bases from V and 0 from J, leaving 16 bases between them.